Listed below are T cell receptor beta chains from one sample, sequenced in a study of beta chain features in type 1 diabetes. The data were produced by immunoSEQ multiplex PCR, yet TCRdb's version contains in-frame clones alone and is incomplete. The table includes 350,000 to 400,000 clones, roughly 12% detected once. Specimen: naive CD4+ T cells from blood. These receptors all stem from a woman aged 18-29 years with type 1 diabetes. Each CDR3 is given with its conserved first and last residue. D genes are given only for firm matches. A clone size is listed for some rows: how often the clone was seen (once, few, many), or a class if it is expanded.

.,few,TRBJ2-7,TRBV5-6,TGTGCCAGCAGCTCGACGGGAGCCTCCTACGAGCAGTACTTC,CASSSTGASYEQYF
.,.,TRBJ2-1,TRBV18,TGTGCCAGCTCACTGACCCCAGGGTCCTACAATGAGCAGTTCTTC,CASSLTPGSYNEQFF
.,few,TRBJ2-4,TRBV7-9,TGTGCCAGCAGCTATTACAGGGAATCGGACATTCAGTACTTC,CASSYYRESDIQYF
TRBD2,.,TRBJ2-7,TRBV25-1,TGTGCCAGCAGGGGGACTAGCCCCTACGAGCAGTACTTC,CASRGTSPYEQYF
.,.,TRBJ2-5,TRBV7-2,TGTGCCAGCAGCTCGGTTATCCAAGAGACCCAGTACTTC,CASSSVIQETQYF
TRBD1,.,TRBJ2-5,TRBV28,TGTGCCAGCAGCTCGGGACAGCAAGAGACCCAGTACTTC,CASSSGQQETQYF
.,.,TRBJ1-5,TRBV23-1,TGCGCCAGCAGTCATGTTAATGGCAATCAGCCCCAGCATTTT,CASSHVNGNQPQHF
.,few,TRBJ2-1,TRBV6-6,TGTGCCAGCAGGGACATGGGCTCCTACAATGAGCAGTTCTTC,CASRDMGSYNEQFF
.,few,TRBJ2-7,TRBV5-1,TGCGCCAGCAGCTTGGTCCAAACCCACACCCACGAGCAGTACTTC,CASSLVQTHTHEQYF
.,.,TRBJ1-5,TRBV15,TGTGCCACCGGTCTCCAGGATCAGCCCCAGCATTTT,CATGLQDQPQHF
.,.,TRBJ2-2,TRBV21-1,TGTGCCAGCTACCCGGGGAGCGGGGAGCTGTTTTTT,CASYPGSGELFF
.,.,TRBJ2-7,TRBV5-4,TGTGCCAGCAGCCCGCGGACAGCCCCAAGCTCCTACGAGCAGTACTTC,CASSPRTAPSSYEQYF
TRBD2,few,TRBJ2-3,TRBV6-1,TGTGCCAGCCGGGGGGAGGGGTACACAGATACGCAGTATTTT,CASRGEGYTDTQYF
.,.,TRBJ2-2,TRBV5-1,TGCGCCAGCAGCGCGCCAGAGGGGAACACCGGGGAGCTGTTTTTT,CASSAPEGNTGELFF
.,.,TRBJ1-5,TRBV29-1,TGCAGCGCTGTGGGCCAAGAGAATAGCAATCAGCCCCAGCATTTT,CSAVGQENSNQPQHF
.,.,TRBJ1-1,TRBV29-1,TGCAGCGCTGCAGGGGTAGCGAACACTGAAGCTTTCTTT,CSAAGVANTEAFF
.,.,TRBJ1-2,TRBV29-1,TGCAGCGTTGTCCGCCTTTTCCAGGGTTATGGCTACACCTTC,CSVVRLFQGYGYTF
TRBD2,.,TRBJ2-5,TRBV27,TGTGCCAGCAGAATAGCGGGAGTTTATGAGACCCAGTACTTC,CASRIAGVYETQYF
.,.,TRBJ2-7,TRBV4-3,TGCGCCAGCAGCCAAGGAGGGACTTCCTACGAGCAGTACTTC,CASSQGGTSYEQYF
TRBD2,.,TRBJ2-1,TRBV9,TGTGCCAGCAGCGTAGAGGCTAGCGGGGGTTATCGGTTCTTC,CASSVEASGGYRFF
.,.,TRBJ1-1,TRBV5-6,TGTGCCAGCAGCCGCCCGACAGTGAACACTGAAGCTTTCTTT,CASSRPTVNTEAFF
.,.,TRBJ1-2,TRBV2,TGTGCCATCTCGGAGACAGGCGGAGGTGGCTACACCTTC,CAISETGGGGYTF
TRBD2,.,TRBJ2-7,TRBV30,TGTGCCTGGAGTGGGGGGACTACCGCCCCAAGGAGGGAGCAGTACTTC,CAWSGGTTAPRREQYF
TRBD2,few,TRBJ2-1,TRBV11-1,TGTGCCAGCAGCTTGGCTAGCGGGAGTGGGGAGCAGTTCTTC,CASSLASGSGEQFF
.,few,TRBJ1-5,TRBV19,TGTGCCAGTAGTATCCTCCGGGACATCGCTGGGCCCCAGCATTTT,CASSILRDIAGPQHF
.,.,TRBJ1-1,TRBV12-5,TGTGCTAGTGGGGATACAGAGAACACTGAAGCTTTCTTT,CASGDTENTEAFF
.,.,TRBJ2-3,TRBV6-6,TGTGCCAGCAGACGAGGGGGGGCCACAGCAGATACGCAGTATTTT,CASRRGGATADTQYF
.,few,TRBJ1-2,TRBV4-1,TGCGCCAGCAGCCCCCCGTCGGGGAGATGGGGAGGCTACACCTTC,CASSPPSGRWGGYTF
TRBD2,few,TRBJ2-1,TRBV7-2,TGTGCCAGCAAACGCGGGGGGGCCTACAATGAGCAGTTCTTC,CASKRGGAYNEQFF
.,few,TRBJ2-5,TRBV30,TGTGCCTGGAGTTTTTGGCGAGGGCGGCGAGAGACCCAGTACTTC,CAWSFWRGRRETQYF
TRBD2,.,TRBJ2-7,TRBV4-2,TGTGCCAGCAGCCAGAGCGGGAGGGCCCCCCACGAGCAGTACTTC,CASSQSGRAPHEQYF
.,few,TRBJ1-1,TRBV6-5,TGTGCCAGCAGTTACTCGGGCGGGTTTGAAGCTTTCTTT,CASSYSGGFEAFF
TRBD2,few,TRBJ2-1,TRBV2,TGTGCCAGCAGAGTCACTAGCGGGAGCAGGAATGAGCAGTTCTTC,CASRVTSGSRNEQFF
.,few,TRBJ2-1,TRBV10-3,TGTGCCATCTCTTCCTACAATGAGCAGTTCTTC,CAISSYNEQFF
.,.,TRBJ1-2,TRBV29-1,TGCAGCGTTGATCGGGGGGCTAACTATGGCTACACCTTC,CSVDRGANYGYTF
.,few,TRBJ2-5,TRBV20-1,TGCAGTGCTAGGAGGTCAGAGACCCAGTACTTC,CSARRSETQYF
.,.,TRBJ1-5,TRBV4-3,TGCGCCAGCAGCCAAGACAGGGGTTACGGCAATCAGCCCCAGCATTTT,CASSQDRGYGNQPQHF
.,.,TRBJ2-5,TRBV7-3,TGTGCCAGCAGCTTAGGGAGGGGGGAGACCCAGTACTTC,CASSLGRGETQYF
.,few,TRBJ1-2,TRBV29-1,TGCAGCGTTGGCGACCCGCGCGGGGGCTACACCTTC,CSVGDPRGGYTF
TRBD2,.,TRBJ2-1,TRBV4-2,TGTGCCAGCAGCCAAGGACTAGCGGGGAACTACAATGAGCAGTTCTTC,CASSQGLAGNYNEQFF
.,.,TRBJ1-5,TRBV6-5,TGTGCCAGCAGCTCCGACAGCCGCAATCAGCCCCAGCATTTT,CASSSDSRNQPQHF
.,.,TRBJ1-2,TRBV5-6,TGTGCCAGCAGCTGGGTGCGGGGTTGCACCTTC,CASSWVRGCTF
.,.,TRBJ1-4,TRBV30,TGTGCCTGGAGTGGCGGACACACGGGACTTGGGGGAAAACTGTTTTTT,CAWSGGHTGLGGKLFF
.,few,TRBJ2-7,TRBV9,TGTGCCAGCAGCGTAGGATTAGGACAGGAGCAGTACTTC,CASSVGLGQEQYF
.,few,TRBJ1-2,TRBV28,TGTGCCACCACGGACAGAGCTAACTATGGCTACACCTTC,CATTDRANYGYTF
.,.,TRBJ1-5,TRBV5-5,TGTGCCAGCAGCTTGAAACAGGTCGGTCAGCCCCAGCATTTT,CASSLKQVGQPQHF
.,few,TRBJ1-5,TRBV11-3,TGTGCCAGCAGCACTAATCAGGGCCAGCCCCAGCATTTT,CASSTNQGQPQHF
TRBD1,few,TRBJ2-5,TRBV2,TGTGCCAGCACCGACAGGGGTTTAGAGACCCAGTACTTC,CASTDRGLETQYF
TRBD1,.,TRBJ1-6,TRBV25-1,TGTGCCAGCAGTGACTGGACAGGGGCCTCACCCCTCCACTTT,CASSDWTGASPLHF
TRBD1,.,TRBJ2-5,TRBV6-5,TGTGCCTCAGGACAGGGGGGAGACCAGTACTTC,CASGQGGDQYF
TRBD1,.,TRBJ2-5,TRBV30,TGTGCCTGCTCCTACCGGCTGACTTCAGGGGGCCAAGAGACCCAGTACTTC,CACSYRLTSGGQETQYF
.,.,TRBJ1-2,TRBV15,TGTGCCACCAGCAGAGTGGAGAATAACTATGGCTACACCTTC,CATSRVENNYGYTF
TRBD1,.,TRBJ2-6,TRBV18,TGTGCCAGCTCACCAGGGACAGGGGGCACTGGGGCCAACGTCCTGACTTTC,CASSPGTGGTGANVLTF
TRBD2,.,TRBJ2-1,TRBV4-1,TGCGCCAGCAGCCAGATGGGACTAGCGGGTAATGAGCAGTTCTTC,CASSQMGLAGNEQFF
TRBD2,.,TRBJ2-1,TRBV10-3,TGTGCCATCAGTAACAGCGGGAACAATGAGCAGTTCTTC,CAISNSGNNEQFF
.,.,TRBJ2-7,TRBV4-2,TGTGCCAGCAGCCAAGGGTCAATCCGGGGGTCCTACGAGCAGTACTTC,CASSQGSIRGSYEQYF
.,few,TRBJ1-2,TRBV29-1,TGCAGCGTTGAAGGACAGAACTATGGCTACACCTTC,CSVEGQNYGYTF
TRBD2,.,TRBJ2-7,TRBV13,TGTGCCAGCAGCTCACTGGCCGGGACTAGGAGCTCCTACGAGCAGTACTTC,CASSSLAGTRSSYEQYF
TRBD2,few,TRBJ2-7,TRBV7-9,TGTGCCAGCACCCGTAGCGGGCGTTTCTACGAGCAGTACTTC,CASTRSGRFYEQYF
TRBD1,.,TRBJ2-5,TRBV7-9,TGTGCCAGCAGCTTCGGGACAGGGAAGGGGGAGACCCAGTACTTC,CASSFGTGKGETQYF